These 2 T cell receptor beta chains share one sample of origin, sequenced in a study of quantifying T cell responses using KT2 cells. Study in general: cDNA was made from DNase-treated RNA using alpha and beta constant primers.

An oligo carrying a UMI was ligated to the cDNA 3' end. First-round PCR used about 4 cycles and beta primers RC1.1 and RC1.2 covering TRBC1 and TRBC2. TCRdb itself ran the UMI-ligation and nested PCR reads through MiXCR, one entry per CDR3 protein. The table lists around 56,000 distinct CDR3 sequences, about 12% of them singletons. The specimen was PBMCs spiked with cells of the T cell clone KT2. All receptors derive from a human donor.

The gene calls are TRBV6-5 and TRBJ1-6; D is uncertain. Germline V CDR1 and CDR2: MNHEY, SVGAGI. CDR3 length equals 17 residues. V was trimmed by 2 bases and J by 0 bases, leaving 11 bases between them. The CDR3 DNA reads as TGTGCCAGCAGTTACCGCCCGGACCGCTCCTATAATTCACCCCTCCACTTT. Translation gives CASSYRPDRSYNSPLHF.

This clonotype has ten or more counts. The chain couples TRBV29-1 to TRBJ2-5; 7 bases align to TRBD1. Trimming removed 6 bases from V and 7 bases from J; junction bases left unmatched: 14. Per germline, CDR1 SQVTM and CDR2 ANQGSEA. The CDR3 sequence is 14 residues long. The CDR3 protein is CSVAVGQAMATQYF. In DNA form, the CDR3 reads TGCAGCGTCGCTGTTGGACAGGCCATGGCGACCCAGTACTTC.